The T cell receptor beta chain under discussion was sequenced for a study of Tregs in tolerant kidney transplant recipients. Assay used: immunoSEQ multiplex PCR; TCRdb lists only in-frame clones, some missing. The sample lists 110,000 or so clones; roughly 92% were seen once. Germline CDR1 reads GTSNPN; CDR2 reads SVGIG (reference sequence). The CDR3 runs 15 residues. Losses at the gene ends were 0 bases for V and 7 bases for J; bases not matched to a gene: 4. CD4+CD25+CD127- Tregs, CD4+CD25- non-Tregs, CD4 and CD8 cells were sorted. The sequence was collected from a human donor in good health. Sequenced: CD4+ T cells from blood. V gene TRBV30 combines with J gene TRBJ1-4, with 11 bases fitting TRBD1. The CDR3 loop is CAWSVTGTGGEKLFF. The CDR3 DNA reads as TGTGCCTGGAGTGTAACCGGGACAGGGGGTGAAAAACTGTTTTTT.